This TCR beta chain was documented in a study of spatial heterogeneity in lung cancer. This clonotype is categorized as medium-sized (0.01 to 0.1%). In the library, each TCR cDNA molecule bore its own unique molecular identifier. Each CDR3 protein is one row after TCRdb ran MiXCR on the 5' RACE reads. The table lists about 86,000 distinct CDR3 sequences, 10% to 15% of them singletons. Regarding time point: sample taken at primary tumor resection. Researchers sequenced whole RNA taken from tumor, nontumor lung or frozen PBMC without sorting. Trimming took 7 bases from V and 2 from J; bases not matched to a gene: 7. Germline CDR1 SQVTM, CDR2 ANQGSEA. This CDR3 spans 14 amino acids.

The sequence was collected from a male donor with early-stage non-small cell lung cancer. The chain carries TRBV29-1 and TRBJ2-3, with TRBD1 identical over 9 bases. The sample here was PBMCs, taken at surgery. CDR3 in amino acids: CSAQQGANTDTQYF. The CDR3 DNA is TGCAGCGCCCAACAGGGGGCGAACACAGATACGCAGTATTTT.